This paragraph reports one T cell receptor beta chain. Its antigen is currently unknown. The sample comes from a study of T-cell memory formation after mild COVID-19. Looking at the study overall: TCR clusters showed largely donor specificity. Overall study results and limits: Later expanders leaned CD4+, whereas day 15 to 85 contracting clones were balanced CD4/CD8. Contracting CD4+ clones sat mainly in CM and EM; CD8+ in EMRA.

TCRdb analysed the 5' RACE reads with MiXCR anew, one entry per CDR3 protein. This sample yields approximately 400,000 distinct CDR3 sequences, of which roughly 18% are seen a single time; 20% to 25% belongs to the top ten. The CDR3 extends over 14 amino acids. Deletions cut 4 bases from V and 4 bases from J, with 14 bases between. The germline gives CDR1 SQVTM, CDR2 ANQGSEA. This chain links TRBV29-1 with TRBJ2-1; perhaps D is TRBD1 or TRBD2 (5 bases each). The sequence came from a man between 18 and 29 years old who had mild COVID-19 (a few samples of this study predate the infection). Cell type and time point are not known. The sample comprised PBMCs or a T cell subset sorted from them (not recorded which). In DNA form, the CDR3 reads TGCAGCGTTGGGAGGCAGGGCTTATACAATGAGCAGTTCTTC. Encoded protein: CSVGRQGLYNEQFF.